The rows below give T cell receptor beta chains drawn from one sample of a study of T cell repertoires in cytomegalovirus infection. TCRdb passed the reads through MiXCR, listing each CDR3 protein once. Found here are approximately 180,000 distinct CDR3 sequences, approximately 19% of them singletons; the top ten hold just under 3%. The specimen sequenced was PBMCs. The source of these receptors is a human donor in good health (CMV status not recorded). Some clones in this sample may be carry-over from other donors' samples. The CDR3 runs from the conserved cysteine through the conserved F or W. The D gene is left open where the match is weak.

V	J	D	CDR3
TRBV7-2	TRBJ1-2	NA	CASSSNSRANYGYTF
TRBV20-1	TRBJ2-5	TRBD2	CSARGPGTSGSGIETQYF
TRBV27	TRBJ1-2	NA	CASSLTQAYGYTF
TRBV7-9	TRBJ2-1	NA	CASSPGTWFLPYNEQFF
TRBV11-3	TRBJ2-3	NA	CASSPQGGSLTDTQYF
TRBV25-1	TRBJ2-1	NA	CASSVPGGAENEQFF
TRBV9	TRBJ2-1	NA	CASSVEAGYYNEQFF
TRBV12-3/TRBV12-4	TRBJ2-1	NA	CASSLVISYLADNYNEQFF
TRBV25-1	TRBJ1-1	NA	CASVEGREAFF
TRBV7-6	TRBJ2-2	TRBD1	CASSQQGGSNTGELFF
TRBV6-5	TRBJ2-2	NA	CASGQTNTGELFF
TRBV7-9	TRBJ1-2	TRBD1	CASSLEDRALYGYTF
TRBV20-1	TRBJ1-5	TRBD1	CSVWRGTGTAYSNQPQHF
TRBV7-2	TRBJ1-2	TRBD1	CASSSIFRGTYGYTF
TRBV20-1	TRBJ2-6	NA	CSARTGANVLTF
TRBV19	TRBJ1-1	NA	CASNRGTSDEAFF
TRBV7-6	TRBJ2-7	TRBD1	CASSLQGNVYEQYF
TRBV6-5	TRBJ2-3	TRBD1	CASSLSTGTDTQYF
TRBV7-6	TRBJ1-1	TRBD1	CASSLDRDSEAFF
TRBV29-1	TRBJ1-2	TRBD1	CSVVVRQGASANYGYTF
TRBV7-8	TRBJ1-1	TRBD1	CASSRDPGGSTEAFF
TRBV12-3/TRBV12-4	TRBJ1-5	NA	CASSQFMGRDDQPQHF
TRBV5-5	TRBJ2-7	NA	CASSLGAAYEQYF
TRBV19	TRBJ2-5	TRBD1	CASSFGTGARQETQYF
TRBV28	TRBJ2-7	NA	CASSFRGLGVEQYF
TRBV2	TRBJ1-5	NA	CASSEGGGPSQPQHF
TRBV7-9	TRBJ1-5	NA	CASTGRGDQPQHF
TRBV28	TRBJ2-7	TRBD2	CASSYDAPTSGYSYEQYF
TRBV13	TRBJ2-7	NA	CASGDRSYEQYF